This section outlines one T cell receptor beta chain sequence together with its context. This sample was taken from a study of blood T cell repertoires in COVID-19. Background on the study: Acute-phase and convalescent COVID-19 samples originated in the United States, Italy and Spain. Nucleic acid was either cDNA or gDNA, and it came from T cells, B-cell-depleted T cells, or PBMCs.

V lost 7 bases and J lost 2, with 18 bases in between. The CDR3 contains 16 residues. Germline V gene lookup returns CDR1 SNHLY and CDR2 FYNNEI. Only in-frame clones appear in the TCRdb table, and some are missing; sequencing was by immunoSEQ multiplex PCR. The sample has around 160,000 clones, roughly 90% seen once; the top ten hold approximately 3%. V usage is TRBV2 and J usage is TRBJ1-5; D not resolved. This TCR derives from a man aged 60 to 69 with acute or convalescent COVID-19. Specimen: peripheral blood. The CDR3 DNA is TGTGCCAGCACCCCACAGTCGGGAGTTCGCAATCAGCCCCAGCATTTT. Amino acids: CASTPQSGVRNQPQHF.